This T cell receptor beta chain derives from a study of cytomegalovirus exposure and HLA in healthy donors (dated 2017 in TCRdb). With respect to the entire study: In an earlier analysis of 450 to 750 of the donors, approximately 260 Gb of sequence data and approximately 100 million unique TCR beta sequences from 150 million to 200 million T cells were reported. On average, roughly 250,000 unique TCR beta nucleotide sequences were sequenced per donor among about 400 genotyped donors of the cohort, with 15% to 20% of those sequences being non-productive. A later genetic analysis took genome-wide SNP genotypes for about 55% of the 666 donors and used that subset as a discovery cohort. A later analysis re-examined previously published TCR beta repertoires from just over 650 donors and added high-resolution HLA genotyping to investigate patterns of TCR occurrence. Donor age, sex, ethnicity and CMV serostatus were compiled together with the repertoire data. The number of typed donors differed by locus: about 629-630 for A, B, C, DRB1 and DQB1; about 520 for DQA1; 606 for DPA1; and 400 to 480 for DPB1. Along with the approximately 700-subject first cohort, a separate validation cohort of some 130 different subjects was used. Rather than using new phenotypic data, the later analysis identified candidate immune exposures from TCR beta sequences and from how often those sequences occurred across donors. The study aimed to test whether signatures of past pathogen exposure could be identified by cataloging public T cell receptors. Roughly five DR-DQ haplotypes were treated as single units for association and clustering because of strong linkage in the cohort. Approximately 300 gigabases of sequencing data and 70 million to 100 million unique TCR sequences made up an early release that covered approximately 700 HLA-typed donors. Every repertoire in the discovery cohort had been generated on one and the same sequencing platform. Using immunosequencing, the study profiled T cell repertoires from about 650 subjects and related those repertoires to cytomegalovirus serostatus. To decide whether each TCR beta V gene segment behaved as functional or pseudogenic, an earlier analysis of nearly 600 of the donors relied on high-throughput TCR beta sequencing. HLA typing included class I and class II loci at four-digit resolution. To predict cytomegalovirus infection status, the study combined high-throughput TCR immunosequencing, statistical association of individual TCRs with disease status, and machine learning. The genetic ancestry cluster associated with self-reported Caucasian donors included around 76% of the 398 genotyped donors. Overall results and qualifications from the work: A further reported finding was that TCR beta sequences accurately predicted the HLA-A and HLA-B alleles for most subjects in the first cohort. When HLA alleles, especially DR and DQ, strongly co-occurred, TCR associations were difficult to assign to individual alleles. Seventeen rarely observed V segments, including chromosome 9 orphons, were excluded from the earlier analysis of almost 600 of the donors because counts were too low. Several of the top co-occurrence clusters appeared to be linked to parvovirus B19, influenza, CMV and Epstein-Barr virus, according to a later analysis. Broadly in line with IMGT annotations, most TCR beta V segments showed up in productive rearrangements about 87% or about 30% of the time in an earlier analysis of around 550 of the donors. Linkage disequilibrium might explain the correlated functional status among segregating V segments, but an unknown experimental factor could not be excluded. The authors suggested that the approach could potentially be generalized to other disease states and immunological phenotypes. Most CMV-associated TCR beta chains appeared to be HLA-restricted in a later analysis, and the HLA associations seemed to be driven largely by CMV exposure. A later analysis found that HLA-associated TCR beta chains were more clonally expanded and had lower generation probabilities than equally common non-associated chains. Some IMGT-functional V segments, including TRBV6-2 and TRBV6-3, could not be told apart with the 87-base-pair reads, so those segments were excluded. In a later analysis, the rate of TCR association differed among HLA loci, with DRB1 alleles having the most associated TCRs and HLA-C alleles having the fewest. In a later genetic analysis, fewer N-insertions in productive TCRs were reported among donors in an Asian-associated ancestry cluster than the roughly 700-donor mean. Three of the identified cytomegalovirus-associated TCR beta chains were confirmed in vitro to be specific for cytomegalovirus antigens. Cytomegalovirus status was reported to be diagnosed by the classifier with high specificity and sensitivity in both the original and validation cohorts. The only immune exposure information available for the cohort was CMV serostatus. In this cohort, only TCR beta chains were sequenced, and detectable features were limited by the absence of alpha or paired-chain data. The study gave a list of some 150 TCR beta chains associated with cytomegalovirus. The presence/absence analyses assumed that sequencing depth was roughly uniform across donors, and that assumption may not be true. At a false discovery rate of 0.05, a later analysis linked 15,000 to 20,000 TCR beta sequences to specific HLA alleles. Because HLA typing was unavailable for some donors at each locus, only the typed subset was used in association tests. Across donors, most TCR sequences were observed very rarely, whereas some public TCRs were present in many individuals. A later genetic analysis associated a missense DCLRE1C variant with V-gene and J-gene trimming of TCR beta chains, and an independent cohort replicated the association. A cluster of highly shared sequence variants was judged likely to represent a technical artifact of the sequencing pipeline.

Library generation was performed with the immunoSEQ multiplex PCR assay. A mixture of 60 forward primers for TCR Vbeta segments and 13 reverse primers for TCR Jbeta segments was used in the multiplex PCR. The CDR3 region of rearranged TCR beta genes was amplified from genomic DNA by a multiplex PCR assay. Amplified TCR beta libraries were sequenced as 87-base-pair reads on the Illumina HiSeq System. As for how the authors treated the data: Across the 500 to 700 repertoires, a later analysis counted some 81 million unique TCR beta chains, roughly 11 million of which were shared by at least two donors. Raw reads were error-corrected and collapsed into unique sequences with a nearest-neighbor algorithm that merged closely related sequences to remove PCR and sequencing errors. CDR3 sequences were aligned to IMGT reference sequences to assign V, D and J gene segments. Each retained sequence needed at least a six-nucleotide match to both a V gene segment and a J gene segment. Rearrangements were called productive when the CDR3 lacked stop codons and stayed in frame with V and J; all others were non-productive. CDR3 was defined according to IMGT convention as the region running from the second conserved V-encoded cysteine to the conserved J-encoded phenylalanine. The earlier analysis of fewer than 700 of the donors excluded sequences that lacked an unambiguous match to a single V gene segment. In an earlier analysis of 587 of the donors, a V segment was called functional when productive rearrangements were above 56.7%, and segregating when the standard deviation between donors exceeded 5%. A statistical classification framework was developed to diagnose cytomegalovirus status using the catalog of TCR beta chain sequences. V and J gene assignment, in a later analysis, came from comparing TCR nucleotide sequences with IMGT/GENE-DB human TR gene sequences. Using the TCRdist pipeline, a later analysis assigned CDR3 sequences along with most-parsimonious VDJ recombination scenarios. In a later analysis, each TCR beta chain was defined by its CDR3 amino acid sequence together with its V-gene family, and reads lacking a unique V-gene family were excluded. To address suspected cross-contamination and a sequencing artifact, a later analysis removed 550 to 750 highly shared, low-generation-probability nucleotide sequences. For each public chain, a later analysis derived a clonal expansion index from normalized ranks of inferred template counts within each repertoire. A later analysis computed generation probabilities with a VDJ recombination model fitted to out-of-frame rearrangements, and checked the results against IGoR. A later analysis scored TCR-TCR, TCR-HLA and TCR-CMV co-occurrence with hypergeometric tests, applying a repertoire-size bias correction to TCR pairs. In a later analysis, false discovery rates were estimated by permuting HLA or CMV assignments 20 times. In a later analysis, co-occurring TCRs were grouped with DBSCAN, and TCRdist sequence similarity was added when clustering was performed within HLA-allele-positive subsets. Repertoires with fewer than 30,000 or more than 120,000 public chains, plus five repertoires with anomalous nucleotide sharing, were excluded from co-occurrence clustering. TCRdb stores this immuneACCESS table with in-frame sequences only. Part of the clones is absent; in the studies checked, under half of the shortfall reflects unresolved V genes, and no reason is known for the rest. V and J calls and clone size follow that table, whereas D and trimming were derived from the DNA. This sample is represented by about 170,000 clones; about 62% of them were singletons. The top ten hold around 2.9% of the sample.

The cohort comprised under 700 healthy bone marrow donors. All cohort members were sampled while nominally healthy, although unrecorded immune exposures were likely present. The donor was CMV seronegative and was included in the group of over 300 seronegative cohort members. A peripheral blood sample was provided by each donor, and peripheral blood mononuclear cells were used for TCR beta sequencing. The Qiagen DNeasy Blood Extraction Kit was used to extract genomic DNA from the blood cell samples. Concerning this clone: Its target antigen remains unknown. Sequence at one end of the junction differs from germline and may be a read error.

According to the germline V gene (reference sequence), CDR1 reads SEHNR and CDR2 reads FQNEAQ. The CDR3 runs 14 amino acids, cysteine and phenylalanine included. The entry retains the CDR3 DNA only, 42 bases that are in frame from base 1. Sequencing was performed on PBMCs. The rearrangement joined TRBV7-9 to TRBJ1-6; the best D guess is TRBD1, with 6 bases matching. This clonotype originated in a man in his forties or fifties in good health and CMV-seronegative. The CDR3 region has the sequence CSSSPPGHLSPLHF. The nucleotides are TGTTCCAGCAGCCCTCCGGGACACCTTTCACCCCTCCACTTT.